This T cell receptor beta chain was identified in a study of blood T cell repertoires in COVID-19. About the study: The samples span acute and convalescent COVID-19 from the United States, Italy and Spain. Nucleic acid was either cDNA or gDNA, and it came from T cells, B-cell-depleted T cells, or PBMCs.

The CDR3 totals 18 residues. Germline V gene sequence: CDR1 LGHNA, CDR2 YSLEER. V lost 1 base and J 2 bases, leaving 15 bases between the germline ends. This clone was counted once. Per the original methods: Amplification from reference gene primers served as the basis for estimated nucleated cell counts. Sequencing was performed with immunoSEQ multiplex PCR; in TCRdb, only in-frame clones are kept and a portion is missing. The V and J calls and clone size were taken over from that table, and D and trimming were inferred from the DNA. The sample includes fewer than 450,000 clones, about 90% of them seen just once.

This sequence joins TRBV4-3 and TRBJ2-6, with D perhaps TRBD2 (6 bases). The sequenced sample consisted of peripheral blood. The clonotype originates from a woman between 18 and 30 years old who had recovered from COVID-19. Written as DNA, the CDR3 is TGCGCCAGCAGCCAAGCCGAGGGAGCGGGTGCTGGGGCCAACGTCCTGACTTTC. Amino acids: CASSQAEGAGAGANVLTF.